This T cell receptor beta chain is from a study of cytomegalovirus exposure and HLA in healthy donors. Turning to this clone: The antigen remains undetermined.

The CDR3 covers 15 residues. V lost 3 bases to trimming and J lost 4 bases; unmatched junction nucleotides: 7. From germline, CDR1 is SGDLS and CDR2 YYNGEE. Amplification used 60 Vbeta primers and 13 Jbeta primers. Libraries were prepared by immunoSEQ multiplex PCR; TCRdb keeps only in-frame clonotypes and omits some of them. The table shows 100,000 to 150,000 clones, with about 80% occurring only once. Findings and limits, study-wide: Later analysis showed most CMV-associated TCR beta chains appearing HLA-restricted. An analysis was carried out at a later point. It showed that HLA-associated TCR beta chains were more clonally expanded than equally common non-associated chains. Most TCR sequences were seen very rarely across donors, but some public TCRs occurred in many. Immune exposure information available was restricted to CMV serostatus.

The source material was PBMCs. This chain links TRBV9 with TRBJ2-1; 7 bases agree with TRBD1. The sequence derives from a man younger than 45 in good health and CMV-seropositive. The CDR3 reads CASSASGTEYNEQFF. The CDR3, as DNA: TGTGCCAGCAGCGCCTCCGGGACAGAGTACAATGAGCAGTTCTTC. Based on the CDR3 plus reference TRBV9 and TRBJ2-1, the full variable domain is DSGVTQTPKHLITATGQRVTLRCSPRSGDLSVYWYQQSLDQGLQFLIQYYNGEERAKGNILERFSAQQFPDLHSELNLSSLELGDSALYFCASSASGTEYNEQFFGPGTRLTVL.